The next 32 T cell receptor beta chains were all read from a single sample in a study of immune evolution from preneoplasia to lung adenocarcinoma. Profiled with immunoSEQ multiplex PCR; TCRdb holds only in-frame clones, not every one. The data show thousands of clones, 65% to 90% seen once. Sequencing was carried out using FFPE adjacent normal lung tissue. Receptors originate from a person aged 60-79 years with lung adenocarcinoma.

The rearrangement joins TRBV7-9 to TRBJ2-5, with a tentative D call TRBD2 (6 bases). This CDR3 has 15 residues. Trimming removed 3 bases from V and 4 bases from J, with 15 bases in between. Germline CDR1 is SEHNR and CDR2 is FQNEAQ (reference sequence). CDR3 sequence: CASSFTRDSRETQYF. DNA for the CDR3: TGTGCCAGCAGCTTCACGAGGGACTCGAGAGAGACCCAGTACTTC.

The chain employs TRBV7-9 and TRBJ1-1; D ambiguous. The CDR3 sequence is 14 residues long. V shed 1 base and J shed 3 bases, with 9 bases lying between them. Germline CDR1 reads SEHNR; CDR2 reads FQNEAQ (reference sequence). In nucleotides, the CDR3 is TGTGCCAGCAGCTTAGTATCCGGGGACACTGAAGCTTTCTTT. Its protein is CASSLVSGDTEAFF.

This rearrangement joins TRBV7-2 to TRBJ1-2; possible D gene TRBD1, 5 bases. The V and J ends lost 0 bases and 9 bases respectively, with 14 bases between them. This CDR3 comprises 14 residues. Germline V lookup: CDR1 SGHTA, CDR2 FQGNSA. The CDR3 protein is CASSLASREDSYTF. CDR3 bases: TGTGCCAGCAGCTTAGCGAGCAGGGAAGATAGCTACACCTTC.

This chain joins TRBV6-4 and TRBJ1-5; D remains ambiguous. The V end lost 2 bases, the J end lost 0 bases, and 8 bases lay between the germline ends. This CDR3 region has 15 residues. In germline, CDR1 is MRHNA, CDR2 SNTAGT. CDR3 region: CASSDGRYSNQPQHF. Here the CDR3 DNA reads TGTGCCAGCAGTGACGGGCGGTATAGCAATCAGCCCCAGCATTTT.

For the CDR3, the DNA is TGCGCCAGGAACAAGGTTAAGTTGACCCAGTACTTC. Translation gives CARNKVKLTQYF. The V and J genes are TRBV10-1 and TRBJ2-5; D unclear. This CDR3 has 12 residues. The germline gives CDR1 WNHNN, CDR2 SYGVQD (reference sequence). V was trimmed by 9 bases and J by 7 bases, leaving 15 bases between them.

The gene calls are TRBV19 and TRBJ2-5; a possible D gene is TRBD1 (5 bases). V lost 5 bases and J 1 base, leaving 8 bases between the germline ends. Germline V lookup: CDR1 LNHDA, CDR2 SQIVND (reference sequence). The CDR3 totals 13 residues. The CDR3 here is CASSGQLQETQYF. CDR3 in DNA: TGTGCCAGTAGTGGACAACTCCAAGAGACCCAGTACTTC.

This clone was picked up one time. The chain couples TRBV6-6 to TRBJ2-3; D call uncertain. Trimming took off 8 bases at V and 1 base at J, with 7 bases between the two ends. Germline CDR1 is MNHNY and CDR2 is SVGAGI (reference sequence). This CDR3 is 12 amino acids long. CDR3 DNA: TGTGCCAGCTCAGCCGGCACAGATACGCAGTATTTT. Encoded protein: CASSAGTDTQYF.

The chain uses TRBV5-1 and TRBJ2-1, with TRBD2 matching 11 bases. J gave up 5 bases and V 2 bases, and 3 bases lay outside the gene matches. This CDR3 region has 15 residues. The germline V gene encodes CDR1 SGHRS and CDR2 YFSETQ. The CDR3 DNA sequence: TGCGCCAGCAGCTTAAGGGGACTAGCGGACAATGAGCAGTTCTTC. Translating it yields CASSLRGLADNEQFF.

The genes are TRBV12-5 and TRBJ1-5; D not certain. Germline lookup yields CDR1 LGHNT and CDR2 FRNRAP. The CDR3 contains 13 residues. Trimming removed 4 bases at V and 4 bases at J, with 8 bases between. For the CDR3, the DNA is TGTGCTAGTGGTTCGGACGTTAATCAGCCCCAGCATTTT. It is translated as CASGSDVNQPQHF.

The gene calls are TRBV27 and TRBJ2-1; D is undetermined. Germline-derived CDR1 and CDR2 are MNHEY and SMNVEV (reference sequence). The CDR3 consists of 15 residues. Trimming stripped 10 bases from V and 0 bases from J, with 16 bases between. The CDR3 spells CATRLGPSSYNEQFF. The CDR3 DNA is TGTGCCACCAGGTTGGGTCCCAGCTCCTACAATGAGCAGTTCTTC.

The CDR3 protein is CASSRQGETQYF. CDR3 DNA sequence: TGTGCCAGCAGTCGACAGGGGGAGACCCAGTACTTC. This chain uses TRBV2 with TRBJ2-5, with 8 bases lining up with TRBD1. This CDR3 has 12 residues. The germline V gene encodes CDR1 SNHLY and CDR2 FYNNEI. V trimming: 5 bases; J trimming: 5 bases; junction bases outside the gene matches: 1.

The rearrangement links TRBV9 to TRBJ2-5; no reliable D call. CDR1 and CDR2 (germline): SGDLS, YYNGEE. The CDR3 spans 14 residues. Trimming took off 4 bases at V and 5 bases at J, with 15 bases between the two ends. The CDR3 loop is CASSSSIGSETQYF. The CDR3 DNA sequence: TGTGCCAGCAGCTCTAGTATAGGGTCGGAGACCCAGTACTTC.

The chain is built from TRBV30 and TRBJ2-7; TRBD1 might be the D (5 bases). This CDR3 region has 12 residues. CDR1 GTSNPN and CDR2 SVGIG come from the germline V gene (reference sequence). V was cut by 3 bases and J by 7 bases, with 13 bases left in between. Here the CDR3 DNA reads TGTGCCTGGAGAATCAGGGCCCGGGAGCAGTACTTC. This translates into CAWRIRAREQYF.

This chain joins TRBV4-3 and TRBJ2-5; 10 nucleotides match TRBD2. The ends lost 2 bases at V and 2 bases at J; junction bases unmatched: 11. The germline V gene encodes CDR1 LGHNA and CDR2 YSLEER. The CDR3 length is 18 residues. CDR3 region: CASSQNLGSGGSQETQYF. The CDR3 bases are TGCGCCAGCAGCCAAAACTTAGGTAGCGGGGGGTCACAAGAGACCCAGTACTTC.

This clone has only one observation. V and J are TRBV30 and TRBJ2-2; weak D call: TRBD2 (6 bases). V was pared by 1 base and J by 2 bases, with 11 bases between. The germline V gene encodes CDR1 GTSNPN and CDR2 SVGIG (reference sequence). This CDR3 comprises 15 residues. The CDR3 nucleotides read TGTGCCTGGAGTGGCGGGGACTTTAACACCGGGGAGCTGTTTTTT. This codes for CAWSGGDFNTGELFF.

The V call is TRBV20-1, the J call TRBJ1-2, with a possible D match to TRBD1 (6 bases). The CDR3 runs to 11 residues. With 8 bases removed from V and 5 bases from J, the gap between germline ends came to 12 bases. Germline-derived CDR1 and CDR2 are DFQATT and SNEGSKA (reference sequence). In DNA, the CDR3 is TGCAGTTTCCAGGGGTGGTATGGCTACACCTTC. It is translated as CSFQGWYGYTF.

This clone turned up a few times. J is TRBJ2-5 and V is TRBV9; 10 nucleotides align to TRBD2. J lost 5 bases, V lost 7 bases, and 8 bases had no gene match. Looked up from germline, CDR1 is SGDLS and CDR2 is YYNGEE. The CDR3 is made up of 14 amino acids. DNA of the CDR3: TGTGCCAGCGGAAATCTAGCGGGAGCTGAGACCCAGTACTTC. Protein product: CASGNLAGAETQYF.

The V call is TRBV4-1, the J call TRBJ2-3; D could derive from TRBD1 or TRBD2 (6 bases each). Germline V gene sequence: CDR1 MGHRA, CDR2 YSYEKL. This CDR3 is built from 15 residues. Between the trimmed V and J ends, which lost 4 bases and 5 bases, there was a span of 16 bases. CDR3 loop: CASSPRGVPEDTQYF. The CDR3 nucleotides are TGCGCCAGCAGCCCGAGGGGGGTCCCCGAAGATACGCAGTATTTT.

A single count supports this clone. The CDR3 region has the DNA TGCAGTGCCAGGGTCTACGAGCAGTACTTC. As protein: CSARVYEQYF. The chain has TRBV20-1 and TRBJ2-7; D may be TRBD1 (5 bases). Trimming removed 6 bases at V and 3 bases at J, with 6 bases between. The CDR3 runs 10 residues. Germline V CDR1 and CDR2: DFQATT, SNEGSKA (reference sequence).

This sequence joins TRBV9 and TRBJ1-2; D ambiguous. The CDR3 extends over 11 amino acids. Trimming shortened V by 0 bases and J by 6 bases, and 3 bases separated the two germline ends. Germline V gives CDR1 SGDLS, CDR2 YYNGEE. The chain's CDR3 is CASSVGHGYTF. The CDR3, as DNA: TGTGCCAGCAGCGTAGGCCATGGCTACACCTTC.

The V and J genes are TRBV2 and TRBJ2-7; 8 bases fit TRBD1. Germline loops: CDR1 SNHLY, CDR2 FYNNEI. CDR3 length: 15 amino acids. V lost 1 base to trimming and J lost 1 base; unmatched junction nucleotides: 3. CDR3 coding DNA: TGTGCCAGCAGTGAAGGAGACAGGGGTTCCTACGAGCAGTACTTC. Its translation: CASSEGDRGSYEQYF.

V gene TRBV5-8 combines with J gene TRBJ2-5, with a tentative D call TRBD2 (6 bases). Germline CDR1 and CDR2: SGHTS and YDEGEE. There are 14 residues in the CDR3. V was cut by 7 bases and J by 7 bases, with 20 bases left in between. DNA of the CDR3: TGTGCCAGCGGGGGGTGGGACTCCGGGGCGACCCAGTACTTC. Translated: CASGGWDSGATQYF.

This clone was recorded only once. J is TRBJ1-6 and V is TRBV19; 7 bases fit TRBD1. Germline CDR1 reads LNHDA; CDR2 reads SQIVND (reference sequence). The CDR3 consists of 13 residues. The J segment lost 10 bases and the V segment lost 3 bases, leaving 3 bases of the junction unmatched. CDR3 residues: CASSITGDSPLHF. The CDR3 nucleotides read TGTGCCAGTAGTATCACAGGGGACTCACCCCTCCACTTT.

The chain is built from TRBV6-5 and TRBJ2-5, with 10 bases matching TRBD2. Germline V gives CDR1 MNHEY, CDR2 SVGAGI. V lost 2 bases and J lost 3; bases outside the gene matches: 3. This CDR3 is built from 15 residues. The CDR3 DNA sequence: TGTGCCAGCAGTTACGGGACTAGCGTAAAAGAGACCCAGTACTTC. Protein: CASSYGTSVKETQYF.

The V gene is TRBV18, the J gene TRBJ2-1; the match to TRBD2 covers 7 bases. Trimming cost V 2 bases and J 3 bases; bases outside gene matches: 4. Per the germline V gene, CDR1 is KGHSH and CDR2 is LQKENI. The CDR3 spans 15 residues. The CDR3 region is CASSPSRDYYNEQFF. CDR3 nucleotide sequence: TGTGCCAGCTCACCAAGCAGGGACTACTACAATGAGCAGTTCTTC.

This clone was recorded only once. The chain employs TRBV7-9 and TRBJ2-7, with 8 bases aligning to TRBD1. CDR1 and CDR2 (germline): SEHNR, FQNEAQ (reference sequence). V shed 1 base, J shed 6 bases, and the junction held 5 bases outside the gene matches. This CDR3 spans 14 amino acids. CDR3 DNA sequence: TGTGCCAGCAGCTTAGGGCAGGGGGCTCTCGAGCAGTACTTC. Residues: CASSLGQGALEQYF.

The V call is TRBV5-1, the J call TRBJ2-1; no clear D. Trimming pared 1 base from V and 8 bases from J, leaving 13 bases between. CDR1 SGHRS and CDR2 YFSETQ come from the germline V gene. The CDR3 is 14 residues long. CDR3 DNA: TGCGCCAGCAGCTTGCAGACTGGCGCGGATGAGCAGTTCTTC. The encoded protein is CASSLQTGADEQFF.

This clone has more than one count but fewer than ten. V gene TRBV18 combines with J gene TRBJ2-3, with 7 bases aligning to TRBD1. Germline V lookup: CDR1 KGHSH, CDR2 LQKENI. Trimming took 8 bases from V and 0 from J; bases not matched to a gene: 8. The length of the CDR3 is 15 residues. CDR3 region: CASRRDSMSTDTQYF. CDR3 sequence (DNA): TGTGCCAGCCGACGGGACAGCATGAGCACAGATACGCAGTATTTT.

This clone was counted a few times. This chain joins TRBV5-1 and TRBJ2-5; tentative D call: TRBD1 (6 bases). The CDR3 is made up of 15 amino acids. The germline V gene has CDR1 SGHRS and CDR2 YFSETQ. V gave up 0 bases and J gave up 5 bases, with 14 bases separating them. The CDR3 coding sequence is TGCGCCAGCAGCTTGGGACAGGTTATCGGTGAGACCCAGTACTTC. It is translated as CASSLGQVIGETQYF.

V gene TRBV6-1 combines with J gene TRBJ2-1, with 12 bases aligning to TRBD2. The V segment lost 1 base and the J segment 7 bases; nucleotides outside the gene matches: 2. Per the germline V gene, CDR1 is MNHNS and CDR2 is SASEGT. This CDR3 is 15 amino acids long. CDR3 region: CASSEGTSGANEQFF. In nucleotides, the CDR3 is TGTGCCAGCAGTGAAGGGACTAGCGGGGCAAATGAGCAGTTCTTC.

V and J are TRBV2 and TRBJ1-1; D remains unclear. V was pared by 3 bases and J by 1 base, with 9 bases between. The CDR3 loop spans 14 amino acids. Germline CDR1 is SNHLY and CDR2 is FYNNEI. The chain's CDR3 is CASSEQRANTEAFF. CDR3 DNA sequence: TGTGCCAGCAGTGAGCAAAGGGCGAACACTGAAGCTTTCTTT.

The CDR3 bases are TGCGCCAGCAGCCAGGAAGGTCGGAACACCGGGGAGCTGTTTTTT. Its translation: CASSQEGRNTGELFF. This chain joins TRBV5-1 and TRBJ2-2; no clear D. Trimming cost V 4 bases and J 1 base, with 11 bases left between them. Germline assignment: CDR1 SGHRS and CDR2 YFSETQ. The CDR3 loop spans 15 amino acids. Filled out from reference TRBV5-1 and TRBJ2-2, the complete variable domain reads KAGVTQTPRYLIKTRGQQVTLSCSPISGHRSVSWYQQTPGQGLQFLFEYFSETQRNKGNFPGRFSGRQFSNSRSEMNVSTLELGDSALYLCASSQEGRNTGELFFGEGSRLTVL.